This entry lists 32 T cell receptor beta chains sequenced from one sample in a study of blood T cell repertoires in COVID-19. The repertoire was sequenced with immunoSEQ multiplex PCR; TCRdb's copy has only in-frame clones and lacks some. The profile shows 120,000 to 150,000 clones, about 90% of them singletons. Specimen: peripheral blood. The source of these receptors is a human donor in a cohort sampled during active COVID-19.

This chain uses TRBV19 with TRBJ1-5, with a tentative D call TRBD1 (5 bases). Germline V CDR1 and CDR2: LNHDA, SQIVND (reference sequence). The CDR3 consists of 14 residues. V was shortened by 5 bases and J by 5 bases, with 13 bases between the two germline ends. As DNA, the CDR3 is TGTGCCAGTAGTTTTCAGGGAAGGTATCAGCCCCAGCATTTT. As protein: CASSFQGRYQPQHF.

This chain connects TRBV10-1 to TRBJ2-3; 11 nucleotides align to TRBD2. Germline CDR1 is WNHNN and CDR2 is SYGVQD (reference sequence). This CDR3 region has 16 residues. J was trimmed by 2 bases and V by 4 bases; bases with no gene match: 5. The DNA of the CDR3 is TGCGCCAGCAGTGTGGCTAGCGGGGGGCCCACAGATACGCAGTATTTT. Amino acid sequence: CASSVASGGPTDTQYF.

The chain employs TRBV24-1 and TRBJ2-7; 7 bases are a match to TRBD1. Germline CDR1 KGHDR, CDR2 SFDVKD. The junction had 2 bases not matched to a gene; V was cut back by 4 bases and J by 3 bases. The CDR3 length is 13 residues. Here the CDR3 DNA reads TGTGCCACCAGTGAGACAGGGTTCTACGAGCAGTACTTC. It translates to CATSETGFYEQYF.

The V gene is TRBV28, the J gene TRBJ1-1, with 9 bases aligning to TRBD1. V dropped 6 bases and J dropped 1; count of bases not matched to a gene: 9. Germline V gene lookup returns CDR1 MDHEN and CDR2 SYDVKM. The CDR3 loop spans 16 amino acids. This CDR3 is CASRENRGRGNTEAFF. As DNA, the CDR3 is TGTGCCAGCAGGGAAAACAGGGGGCGCGGGAACACTGAAGCTTTCTTT.

The V and J genes are TRBV28 and TRBJ1-5, with a possible D match to TRBD1 (5 bases). Trimming shortened V by 6 bases and J by 3 bases, and 12 bases separated the two germline ends. The CDR3 runs 14 residues. Germline CDR1 is MDHEN and CDR2 is SYDVKM. The CDR3 here is CASSPGGNNQPQHF. The DNA of the CDR3 is TGTGCCAGCAGCCCCGGGGGGAACAATCAGCCCCAGCATTTT.

The genes are TRBV5-1 and TRBJ2-7; D is perhaps TRBD2 (5 bases). Germline V gene sequence: CDR1 SGHRS, CDR2 YFSETQ. The CDR3 covers 13 residues. V shed 4 bases and J shed 6 bases, with 14 bases lying between them. In DNA, the CDR3 is TGCGCCAGCAGCCTGACCGCGGGCGCCGAGCAGTACTTC. This gives the protein CASSLTAGAEQYF.

This chain connects TRBV5-4 to TRBJ2-5; 11 bases map to TRBD2. CDR3 length: 15 residues. CDR1 is SGHNT, CDR2 YYREEE, per germline (reference sequence). V trimming: 4 bases; J trimming: 4 bases; junction bases outside the gene matches: 6. CDR3 nucleotide sequence: TGTGCCAGCAGCCACAGGACTAGCGGGTCAGAGACCCAGTACTTC. This gives the protein CASSHRTSGSETQYF.

The chain combines TRBV6-2 or TRBV6-3 with TRBJ1-3, with 7 positions matching TRBD1. The V and J ends lost 4 bases and 11 bases, in that order; junction bases with no gene match: 11. CDR1 MNHEY and CDR2 SVGEGT come from the germline V gene. The length of the CDR3 is 14 residues. The CDR3 sequence: CASSSGQRGVAIYF. The CDR3 DNA reads as TGTGCCAGCAGTTCGGGACAGAGAGGTGTCGCCATATATTTT.

This sequence joins TRBV6-6 and TRBJ2-3; the D gene is possibly TRBD1 (7 bases). Per the germline V gene, CDR1 is MNHNY and CDR2 is SVGAGI (reference sequence). This CDR3 is 15 amino acids long. Trimming removed 4 bases from V and 6 bases from J, with 17 bases in between. CDR3 DNA sequence: TGTGCCAGCAGTTTTCAGGGGGGAGTTCCCGATACGCAGTATTTT. This codes for CASSFQGGVPDTQYF.

This rearrangement joins TRBV27 to TRBJ2-3, with D tentatively TRBD2 (5 bases). V lost 6 bases to trimming and J lost 5 bases, with 9 bases between them. This CDR3 spans 12 amino acids. Germline CDR1 MNHEY, CDR2 SMNVEV (reference sequence). In DNA form, the CDR3 reads TGTGCCAGCAGCCCACGGGGAGATACGCAGTATTTT. Translation: CASSPRGDTQYF.

This sequence joins TRBV10-3 and TRBJ2-3, with 12 bases that match TRBD2. V was clipped by 4 bases and J by 5 bases; unmatched bases: 4. CDR3 size: 15 residues. Germline values: CDR1 ENHRY, CDR2 SYGVKD. CDR3 in amino acids: CAISVLAGGQDTQYF. The CDR3 DNA is TGTGCCATCAGTGTTCTAGCGGGGGGGCAAGATACGCAGTATTTT.

The rearrangement links TRBV18 to TRBJ2-3; tentative D call: TRBD2 (7 bases). The CDR3 is 15 residues long. The germline gives CDR1 KGHSH, CDR2 LQKENI. Trimming took off 6 bases at V and 0 bases at J, with 13 bases between the two ends. CDR3 region: CASSRAGASTDTQYF. The CDR3 nucleotides read TGTGCCAGCTCCCGGGCGGGGGCTAGCACAGATACGCAGTATTTT.

This clone came up once. The V gene is TRBV7-9, the J gene TRBJ2-3; 8 positions agree with TRBD1. The V and J ends lost 1 base and 1 base, in that order; junction bases with no gene match: 10. This CDR3 has 18 amino acids. From germline, CDR1 is SEHNR and CDR2 FQNEAQ (reference sequence). The CDR3 DNA is TGTGCCAGCAGCTTAGGGACAGGGTCGTGGCGAGGCACAGATACGCAGTATTTT. It encodes CASSLGTGSWRGTDTQYF.

This chain uses TRBV12-3 or TRBV12-4 with TRBJ2-5, with TRBD2 matching over 7 bases. Trimming took 6 bases from V and 5 from J; bases not matched to a gene: 3. The CDR3 has 12 residues. CDR3 bases: TGTGCCAGCAGGCTGGGAGGGGAGACCCAGTACTTC. Protein product: CASRLGGETQYF.

The chain combines TRBV6-2 or TRBV6-3 with TRBJ1-5, with D tentatively TRBD1 (5 bases). Germline V gene lookup returns CDR1 MNHEY and CDR2 SVGEGT. Trimming stripped 0 bases from V and 3 bases from J, with 9 bases between. This CDR3 has 15 amino acids. The CDR3: CASSYSRQINQPQHF. The CDR3 nucleotides are TGTGCCAGCAGTTACTCGAGACAGATCAATCAGCCCCAGCATTTT.

This chain connects TRBV7-7 to TRBJ1-6; possible D gene TRBD1, 5 bases. This CDR3 region has 12 residues. Germline CDR1 SSHAT, CDR2 FNYEAQ (reference sequence). Here the CDR3 reads CASGPSRGTLHF. The CDR3, as DNA: TGTGCTAGCGGACCTTCGCGGGGGACCCTCCACTTT.

The V and J genes are TRBV19 and TRBJ2-2; 8 bases are shared with TRBD2. This CDR3 comprises 15 residues. The V gene end was trimmed by 5 bases and the J gene end by 4 bases; junction bases not matched to a gene: 6. The germline CDR1 and CDR2 sequences are LNHDA and SQIVND (reference sequence). The CDR3 DNA is TGTGCCAGTAGTTGGAGCGGGAGTGGCACCGGGGAGCTGTTTTTT. Its translation: CASSWSGSGTGELFF.

This chain's CDR3 is CASSYPSPSLAGLSGTQYF. CDR3 sequence (DNA): TGTGCCAGCAGTTACCCGTCCCCGTCGCTAGCGGGGTTGTCTGGGACGCAGTATTTT. The chain recombines TRBV6-2 or TRBV6-3 with TRBJ2-3; 9 bases are a match to TRBD2. CDR1 and CDR2 from the germline V gene are MNHEY and SVGEGT. Unmatched junction bases numbered 21, after V lost 2 bases and J lost 9 bases. The CDR3 length is 19 residues.

This clone was observed once. J is TRBJ1-1 and V is TRBV9, with 11 bases lining up with TRBD1. Germline V gives CDR1 SGDLS, CDR2 YYNGEE. V shed 3 bases and J 11 bases; nucleotides not matched to a gene: 15. This CDR3 is built from 16 residues. CDR3 residues: CASSDTSGTGGPGAFF. CDR3 sequence (DNA): TGTGCCAGCAGCGACACTTCTGGGACAGGGGGACCAGGGGCTTTCTTT.

The J gene is TRBJ2-5, the V gene TRBV4-1; the match to TRBD1 covers 7 bases. The ends lost 1 base at V and 4 bases at J; junction bases unmatched: 9. The CDR3 has 16 residues. Germline V CDR1 and CDR2: MGHRA, YSYEKL. The CDR3 DNA is TGCGCCAGCAGCCAAGTGCAGACAGGGTCGGCAGAGACCCAGTACTTC. It codes for CASSQVQTGSAETQYF.

The chain uses TRBV19 and TRBJ1-3; TRBD1 matches 7 bases. Trimming at V came to 3 bases and at J to 0 bases, leaving 5 bases not matched to a gene. Germline-derived CDR1 and CDR2 are LNHDA and SQIVND (reference sequence). The CDR3 has 16 amino acids. The CDR3 spells CASSIGGGFSGNTIYF. The CDR3 DNA is TGTGCCAGTAGTATCGGAGGGGGCTTCTCTGGAAACACCATATATTTT.

The chain carries TRBV5-1 and TRBJ1-1; 9 bases match TRBD1. This CDR3 region has 14 residues. Looked up from germline, CDR1 is SGHRS and CDR2 is YFSETQ. The ends lost 4 bases at V and 5 bases at J; junction bases unmatched: 6. The CDR3 loop reads CASSKDRGGTEAFF. As DNA, the CDR3 is TGCGCCAGCAGCAAGGACAGGGGAGGAACTGAAGCTTTCTTT.

In this sample, this clone turned up a few times. CDR3: CAIRETGYSTEAFF. In DNA, the CDR3 is TGTGCCATCAGAGAGACAGGGTACAGCACTGAAGCTTTCTTT. The rearrangement joins TRBV10-3 to TRBJ1-1; 7 positions match TRBD1. With 6 bases clipped from V and 4 bases from J, the junction kept 8 bases outside the gene matches. Per germline, CDR1 ENHRY and CDR2 SYGVKD. The CDR3 spans 14 residues.

The chain uses TRBV27 and TRBJ1-6, with 7 bases that match TRBD1. V shed 7 bases and J 10 bases; nucleotides not matched to a gene: 13. Per germline, CDR1 MNHEY and CDR2 SMNVEV (reference sequence). The CDR3 is made up of 15 amino acids. CDR3 amino acids: CASTPSRQGVSPLHF. The CDR3 nucleotides are TGTGCCAGCACTCCTTCGCGTCAGGGGGTATCACCCCTCCACTTT.

The V gene is TRBV5-1, the J gene TRBJ2-4; D unclear. The germline gives CDR1 SGHRS, CDR2 YFSETQ. Trimming took off 3 bases at V and 5 bases at J, with 12 bases between the two ends. This CDR3 is 14 amino acids long. The CDR3 here is CASSSTERQNIQYF. In DNA form, the CDR3 reads TGCGCCAGCAGCTCAACAGAGAGACAAAACATTCAGTACTTC.

The rearrangement links TRBV11-2 to TRBJ2-7; the match to TRBD2 covers 10 bases. The length of the CDR3 is 16 residues. CDR1 and CDR2 from the germline V gene are SGHAT and FQNNGV. After removal of 3 bases from V and 4 bases from J, the junction contained 9 bases not matched to a gene. The CDR3 coding sequence is TGTGCCAGCAGCTTCGTTGCCGGACTAGCGGCGTACGAGCAGTACTTC. Translated: CASSFVAGLAAYEQYF.

This chain joins TRBV12-5 and TRBJ1-1, with no clear D. Germline CDR1 and CDR2: LGHNT and FRNRAP. V lost 3 bases, J lost 4 bases, and 3 bases lay in between. This CDR3 has 11 amino acids. The CDR3 DNA reads as TGTGCTAGTGGTTTTAGCACTGAAGCTTTCTTT. Amino acid sequence: CASGFSTEAFF. Variable domain in full (rest from reference TRBV12-5 and TRBJ1-1): DARVTQTPRHKVTEMGQEVTMRCQPILGHNTVFWYRQTMMQGLELLAYFRNRAPLDDSGMPKDRFSAEMPDATLATLKIQPSEPRDSAVYFCASGFSTEAFFGQGTRLTVV.

This clone has a handful of counts. This chain joins TRBV12-3 or TRBV12-4 and TRBJ2-5; no reliable D call. V dropped 2 bases and J dropped 7 bases, with 11 bases sitting between them. This CDR3 has 13 amino acids. The chain's CDR3 is CASSLSPTATQYF. CDR3 in DNA: TGTGCCAGCAGTTTAAGTCCTACAGCGACCCAGTACTTC.

J is TRBJ1-1 and V is TRBV4-1; 8 bases agree with TRBD1. With V trimmed by 8 bases and J by 5 bases, 22 bases remained unmatched. This CDR3 region has 18 residues. Germline CDR1 reads MGHRA; CDR2 reads YSYEKL. CDR3 DNA: TGCGCCAGCCGACTCCGAATGGGAACCGGACAGGGAAGAACTGAAGCTTTCTTT. Protein product: CASRLRMGTGQGRTEAFF.

This chain uses TRBV6-2 or TRBV6-3 with TRBJ1-2; tentative D call: TRBD1 (5 bases). V lost 1 base, J lost 5 bases, and 11 bases lay in between. Germline CDR1 and CDR2: MNHEY and SVGEGT. The CDR3 length is 14 residues. The CDR3 nucleotides are TGTGCCAGCAGTTACTATGACCAGGGTTATGGCTACACCTTC. Residues: CASSYYDQGYGYTF.

The V call is TRBV10-3, the J call TRBJ1-1; 8 bases are a match to TRBD1. Germline V gives CDR1 ENHRY, CDR2 SYGVKD. This CDR3 spans 13 amino acids. V was clipped by 6 bases and J by 13 bases; unmatched bases: 13. The CDR3 DNA reads as TGTGCCATCAGCCAGGACAGGGTGGTCAGGTTTTTCTTT. Residues: CAISQDRVVRFFF.

The V gene is TRBV10-1, the J gene TRBJ2-1; D may be TRBD1 (6 bases). The germline gives CDR1 WNHNN, CDR2 SYGVQD (reference sequence). Trimming stripped 2 bases from V and 8 bases from J, with 19 bases between. This CDR3 comprises 16 residues. The CDR3: CASSEAEGVFDDEQFF. CDR3 bases: TGCGCCAGCAGTGAGGCTGAGGGGGTTTTTGACGATGAGCAGTTCTTC.